The 28 T cell receptor beta chains given below trace back to one sample, sequenced in a study of T cells after yellow fever vaccination. TCRdb analysed the 5' RACE reads with MiXCR anew, one entry per CDR3 protein. Altogether about 260,000 distinct CDR3 sequences are present, around 5.2% being singletons, with the ten largest covering less than 3.5%. This material consisted of CD4+ T cells sorted from PBMCs, taken on the day of the yellow fever booster vaccination. The receptors come from a man younger than 30 who received the YFV17D yellow fever vaccine.

This clonotype occurred many times. This chain connects TRBV25-1 to TRBJ2-3; 9 nucleotides line up with TRBD2. The J segment lost 1 base and the V segment lost 7 bases, leaving 6 bases of the junction unmatched. CDR1 and CDR2 (germline): MGHDK, SYGVNS. This CDR3 comprises 15 residues. The CDR3 nucleotides read TGTGCCAGCACCAAGCGGGGGGCCGGCACAGATACGCAGTATTTT. It encodes CASTKRGAGTDTQYF.

This chain uses TRBV24-1 with TRBJ2-1, with D maybe TRBD1 (5 bases). V dropped 2 bases and J dropped 8 bases, with 15 bases sitting between them. The germline V gene encodes CDR1 KGHDR and CDR2 SFDVKD. This CDR3 is 15 amino acids long. The CDR3 nucleotides are TGTGCCACCAGTGATTCCCCAGGGTTCCCCCATGAGCAGTTCTTC. Residues: CATSDSPGFPHEQFF.

There are many counts of this clonotype. This chain uses TRBV9 with TRBJ1-3, with unresolved D. V lost 0 bases, J lost 4 bases, and 14 bases lay in between. Looked up from germline, CDR1 is SGDLS and CDR2 is YYNGEE. This CDR3 contains 16 residues. CDR3 protein: CASSVEAGLAGNTIYF. In DNA, the CDR3 is TGTGCCAGCAGCGTAGAGGCAGGTCTGGCCGGAAACACCATATATTTT.

The CDR3 bases are TGTGCCAGCAGCTCCGCACGGGTCGGTGAGCAGTTCTTC. It codes for CASSSARVGEQFF. The rearrangement links TRBV7-2 to TRBJ2-1; unclear D gene. The ends were cut back, 4 bases at V and 9 bases at J, with 13 bases in the middle. In germline, CDR1 is SGHTA, CDR2 FQGNSA. The CDR3 runs to 13 residues.

This clonotype was observed a few times. This CDR3 is CASRPGQTNYGYTF. The CDR3 DNA follows: TGTGCCAGCAGACCCGGACAGACGAACTATGGCTACACCTTC. The rearrangement joins TRBV6-5 to TRBJ1-2; maybe TRBD1 (6 bases). V was cut by 6 bases and J by 2 bases, with 13 bases left in between. This CDR3 is 14 amino acids long. The germline V gene encodes CDR1 MNHEY and CDR2 SVGAGI.

This clonotype was counted many times. The chain couples TRBV7-2 to TRBJ2-2; weak D call: TRBD2 (7 bases). The length of the CDR3 is 14 residues. Trimming stripped 5 bases from V and 5 bases from J, with 12 bases between. CDR1 and CDR2 from the germline V gene are SGHTA and FQGNSA. The CDR3, as DNA: TGTGCCAGCAGCCAGGGGAGGGCGACCGGGGAGCTGTTTTTT. Translating gives CASSQGRATGELFF.

A few counts support this clonotype. The chain is built from TRBV3-1 and TRBJ2-1; either TRBD1 or TRBD2 may supply D (6 bases each). CDR3 length equals 15 residues. Deletions cut 2 bases from V and 5 bases from J, with 13 bases between. The germline V gene has CDR1 LGHDT and CDR2 YNNKEL (reference sequence). The CDR3 protein is CASSQPARGHNEQFF. DNA of the CDR3: TGTGCCAGCAGCCAACCCGCCCGGGGGCACAATGAGCAGTTCTTC.

This clonotype was picked up a small number of times. This CDR3 is CAWSVQLETEAFF. DNA for the CDR3: TGTGCCTGGAGTGTACAGTTGGAGACTGAAGCTTTCTTT. The chain has TRBV30 and TRBJ1-1, with unresolved D. Germline V gives CDR1 GTSNPN, CDR2 SVGIG (reference sequence). V was trimmed by 0 bases and J by 5 bases, leaving 10 bases between them. The CDR3 totals 13 residues.

This clonotype was seen at least ten times. V is TRBV5-1 and J is TRBJ2-1; 10 bases align to TRBD1. The germline CDR1 and CDR2 sequences are SGHRS and YFSETQ. The CDR3 runs to 15 residues. The junction had 9 bases not matched to a gene; V was cut back by 3 bases and J by 9 bases. CDR3 bases: TGCGCCAGCAGCTCCTCTCCGGGACAGGGGTCTGAGCAGTTCTTC. This sequence encodes CASSSSPGQGSEQFF.

This clonotype occurred a few times. The chain is built from TRBV6-2 or TRBV6-3 and TRBJ2-1, with TRBD1 matching over 8 bases. Germline CDR1 MNHEY, CDR2 SVGEGT. The CDR3 runs to 12 residues. After removal of 6 bases from V and 6 bases from J, the junction contained 1 base not matched to a gene. The CDR3 DNA sequence: TGTGCCAGCAGGACAGGGGTCAATGAGCAGTTCTTC. This sequence encodes CASRTGVNEQFF.

This clonotype was observed many times. This chain joins TRBV11-2 and TRBJ2-1; 8 positions agree with TRBD2. The CDR3 covers 16 residues. V was pared by 7 bases and J by 3 bases, with 11 bases of the junction left unmatched. The germline gives CDR1 SGHAT, CDR2 FQNNGV. DNA of the CDR3: TGTGCCAGCACCACCGCTTGGGCGGGGGGCTACAATGAGCAGTTCTTC. Its protein is CASTTAWAGGYNEQFF.

This chain links TRBV7-2 with TRBJ2-1, with D perhaps matching TRBD2 (5 bases). The V gene lost 3 bases and the J gene lost 7 bases, with 7 bases spanning the gap. The CDR3 totals 12 residues. CDR1 and CDR2 from the germline V gene are SGHTA and FQGNSA. The CDR3 DNA is TGTGCCAGCAGCTTCCGGGGTAATGAGCAGTTCTTC. It translates to CASSFRGNEQFF.

The chain couples TRBV7-8 to TRBJ2-5; a weak D match, TRBD1 (6 bases). V shed 5 bases and J shed 2 bases, with 12 bases lying between them. The CDR3 consists of 14 residues. Germline V lookup: CDR1 SGHVS, CDR2 FQNEAQ. CDR3 in DNA: TGTGCCAGCAGCCTCACTGGACAGCAAGAGACCCAGTACTTC. It specifies CASSLTGQQETQYF.

This chain joins TRBV5-1 and TRBJ1-2, with 8 nucleotides matching TRBD1. Germline values: CDR1 SGHRS, CDR2 YFSETQ. The ends lost 4 bases at V and 5 bases at J; junction bases unmatched: 10. The CDR3 contains 15 residues. DNA of the CDR3: TGCGCCAGCAGCCTCCGACAGGGGATTGGGTATGGCTACACCTTC. It codes for CASSLRQGIGYGYTF.

This clonotype showed up just a few times. Here the CDR3 reads CSARATGGWGYTF. Written as DNA, the CDR3 is TGCAGTGCTAGAGCAACAGGGGGCTGGGGCTACACCTTC. The gene calls are TRBV20-1 and TRBJ1-2, with 9 nucleotides matching TRBD1. Trimming at V came to 1 base and at J to 8 bases, leaving 5 bases not matched to a gene. From germline, CDR1 is DFQATT and CDR2 SNEGSKA (reference sequence). This CDR3 contains 13 residues.

This clonotype was seen many times. CDR3 sequence: CASSLVPDSYEQYF. Written as DNA, the CDR3 is TGTGCCAGCAGCTTAGTTCCAGATTCCTACGAGCAGTACTTC. The chain uses TRBV13 and TRBJ2-7; D uncertain. CDR1 PRHDT and CDR2 FYEKMQ come from the germline V gene (reference sequence). The CDR3 is 14 residues long. Trimming pared 1 base from V and 1 base from J, leaving 8 bases between.

This clonotype was seen ten or more times. The rearrangement joins TRBV12-3 or TRBV12-4 to TRBJ2-6; D gene ambiguous. The V end was cut by 5 bases, the J end by 3 bases, with 2 bases between. The CDR3 contains 12 residues. In DNA, the CDR3 is TGTGCCAGCAGTGGTGGGGCCAACGTCCTGACTTTC. This sequence encodes CASSGGANVLTF.

The V call is TRBV6-1, the J call TRBJ1-5, with D unresolved. V gave up 4 bases and J gave up 4 bases, with 8 bases separating them. The germline gives CDR1 MNHNS, CDR2 SASEGT. The CDR3 runs 13 residues. CDR3: CASSASVNQPQHF. The CDR3 coding sequence is TGTGCCAGCAGTGCGTCAGTGAATCAGCCCCAGCATTTT.

The chain joins TRBV4-1 to TRBJ1-2; D is undetermined. The CDR3 is 15 amino acids. V was clipped by 0 bases and J by 4 bases, with 12 bases between them. Germline-derived CDR1 and CDR2 are MGHRA and YSYEKL. The CDR3 DNA reads as TGCGCCAGCAGCCAAGAGAATACAGAGATCTATGGCTACACCTTC. The encoded protein is CASSQENTEIYGYTF.

This clonotype turned up a few times. The chain uses TRBV23-1 and TRBJ2-3; 7 bases line up with TRBD1. TRBV23-1 belongs to the ORF category, with a function that is uncertain. V trimming: 4 bases; J trimming: 5 bases; junction bases outside the gene matches: 9. CDR3 length: 15 amino acids. CDR3 region: CASSPQQGCLDTQYF. DNA for the CDR3: TGCGCCAGCAGTCCACAACAGGGGTGTCTAGATACGCAGTATTTT.

This chain joins TRBV4-1 and TRBJ2-3; 11 bases agree with TRBD2. Germline V CDR1 and CDR2: MGHRA, YSYEKL. This CDR3 contains 14 residues. The trim removed 7 bases at V and 4 bases at J, leaving 4 bases unmatched. CDR3: CASNSGGGPDTQYF. CDR3 DNA: TGCGCCAGCAATAGCGGGGGGGGCCCAGATACGCAGTATTTT.

This clonotype was detected ten times or more. The V and J genes are TRBV12-3 or TRBV12-4 and TRBJ1-6; 9 bases are shared with TRBD1. V shed 7 bases and J 7 bases; nucleotides not matched to a gene: 11. The CDR3 contains 16 residues. The CDR3 DNA reads as TGTGCCAGCACCGGACAAAACGGACAGGGGAATTCACCCCTCCACTTT. Amino acids: CASTGQNGQGNSPLHF.

The V gene is TRBV7-9, the J gene TRBJ2-1, with D possibly TRBD1 on 6 matching bases. Trimming removed 2 bases at V and 5 bases at J, with 16 bases between. Germline V gene data show CDR1 as SEHNR and CDR2 as FQNEAQ (reference sequence). There are 16 residues in the CDR3. The CDR3 DNA sequence: TGTGCCAGCAGCTTAACCGGTTACAGGGCCCACAATGAGCAGTTCTTC. Translated: CASSLTGYRAHNEQFF.

V and J are TRBV28 and TRBJ1-2, with 11 bases aligning to TRBD1. This CDR3 is built from 14 residues. V lost 10 bases to trimming and J lost 6 bases; unmatched junction nucleotides: 10. Per germline, CDR1 MDHEN and CDR2 SYDVKM. CDR3 sequence: CATSWGTGGNGYTF. The CDR3 DNA follows: TGTGCCACCTCTTGGGGGACAGGGGGAAATGGCTACACCTTC.

This clonotype was seen ten or more times. The chain uses TRBV5-1 and TRBJ2-3; 8 bases are a match to TRBD2. This CDR3 spans 14 amino acids. V shed 2 bases and J 2 bases; nucleotides not matched to a gene: 1. From germline, CDR1 is SGHRS and CDR2 YFSETQ. The chain's CDR3 is CASSLAGDTDTQYF. The CDR3 DNA sequence: TGCGCCAGCAGCTTAGCGGGGGACACAGATACGCAGTATTTT.

This clonotype showed up many times. The chain uses TRBV30 and TRBJ1-1; possibly TRBD1 for D (5 bases). V was clipped by 0 bases and J by 11 bases, with 10 bases between them. Germline loops: CDR1 GTSNPN, CDR2 SVGIG (reference sequence). The CDR3 spans 11 residues. The CDR3 loop is CAWSVQGSAFF. CDR3 nucleotide sequence: TGTGCCTGGAGTGTTCAGGGATCGGCTTTCTTT.

The V and J genes are TRBV4-3 and TRBJ1-3; 7 bases fit TRBD1. The CDR3 spans 16 residues. Germline CDR1 reads LGHNA; CDR2 reads YSLEER. Trimming removed 0 bases from V and 9 bases from J; junction bases left unmatched: 11. CDR3 in DNA: TGCGCCAGCAGCCAAGATGGGACAGCCGGAGGAGGCACCATATATTTT. Its protein is CASSQDGTAGGGTIYF.

This clonotype was picked up a small number of times. The gene calls are TRBV6-2 or TRBV6-3 and TRBJ2-7; TRBD1 is a possible D gene (5 bases). The V end lost 2 bases, the J end lost 5 bases, and 13 bases lay between the germline ends. The CDR3 covers 14 residues. CDR1 is MNHEY and CDR2 is SVGEGT in the germline V gene. The CDR3 nucleotides are TGTGCCAGCAGTTACAGTGGCAGGGTGAACGAGCAGTACTTC. As protein: CASSYSGRVNEQYF.